This T cell receptor beta chain was sequenced in a study of cytomegalovirus exposure and HLA in healthy donors (dated by TCRdb to the late 2010s). Study-wide context: An earlier analysis of about 560 of the donors reported approximately 260 Gb of sequence data and 117 million unique TCR beta sequences obtained from about 179 million T cells. The number of typed donors differed by locus: 629-630 for A, B, C, DRB1 and DQB1; roughly 510 for DQA1; approximately 600 for DPA1; and 400 to 480 for DPB1. Four to six DR-DQ haplotypes were handled as single units for association and clustering, since linkage in the cohort was strong. The study aimed to test whether cataloging public T cell receptors could reveal signatures of past pathogen exposure. Among roughly 400 genotyped donors of the cohort, an average of approximately 240,000 unique TCR beta nucleotide sequences were sequenced per donor, roughly 18% of them non-productive. Every discovery cohort repertoire had been produced on one sequencing platform. Donor age, sex, ethnicity and CMV serostatus were collected together with the repertoire data. Along with the roughly 670-subject first cohort, a separate validation cohort of approximately 110 different subjects was used. The study combined high-throughput TCR immunosequencing, statistical association of individual TCRs with disease status, and machine learning to predict cytomegalovirus infection status. In a later genetic analysis, genome-wide SNP genotypes for about three fifths of the roughly 670 donors were used, and that subset was treated as a discovery cohort. The study used immunosequencing to profile the T cell repertoires of several hundred subjects and linked those repertoires to cytomegalovirus serostatus. In the later analysis, no new phenotypic data were used to find candidate immune exposures; instead, reliance was placed on TCR beta sequences and their occurrence across donors. HLA typing included class I and class II loci at four-digit resolution. An early release that covered about 600 HLA-typed donors contained around 300 gigabases of sequencing data and tens of millions of unique TCR sequences. A later analysis re-analyzed previously published TCR beta repertoires from approximately 700 donors and added high-resolution HLA genotyping to study TCR occurrence patterns. An earlier analysis of about 620 of the donors applied high-throughput TCR beta sequencing to assess whether each TCR beta V gene segment acted as functional or pseudogenic. Among the roughly 390 genotyped donors, about 83% belonged to the genetic ancestry cluster associated with self-reported Caucasian donors. Broader findings and caveats from the paper: A later analysis found that most CMV-associated TCR beta chains appeared HLA-restricted, with HLA associations seemingly driven largely by CMV exposure. Roughly uniform sequencing depth across donors was assumed in presence/absence analyses, although this assumption may not hold. The classifier was reported to diagnose cytomegalovirus status with high specificity and sensitivity in both the original and validation cohorts. A group of highly shared sequence variants was considered likely to be a technical artifact of the sequencing pipeline. In a later analysis, HLA-associated TCR beta chains were found to be more clonally expanded and to have lower generation probabilities than equally common non-associated chains. Correlated functional status among segregating V segments might reflect linkage disequilibrium, but an unknown experimental factor could not be ruled out. The study gave a list of under 200 TCR beta chains associated with cytomegalovirus. When HLA alleles, especially DR and DQ, strongly co-occurred, TCR associations were difficult to assign to individual alleles. This cohort had only TCR beta chains sequenced, and the lack of alpha or paired-chain data limited which features could be detected. In a later analysis, 16,951 TCR beta sequences were associated with specific HLA alleles at a false discovery rate of 0.05. According to a later analysis, TCR association rates differed among HLA loci, with DRB1 alleles showing the most associated TCRs and HLA-C alleles showing the fewest. A later genetic analysis reported fewer N-insertions in productive TCRs among donors in an Asian-associated ancestry cluster than the roughly 650-donor mean. Because some donors lacked HLA typing at each locus, the association tests relied only on the typed subset. The only immune exposure information available for the cohort was CMV serostatus. In vitro tests confirmed that a few of the cytomegalovirus-associated TCR beta chains recognize cytomegalovirus antigens. In an earlier analysis of some 640 of the donors, most TCR beta V segments were observed in productive rearrangements about 87% or about 30% of the time, broadly matching IMGT annotations. Some IMGT-functional V segments, including TRBV6-2 and TRBV6-3, could not be distinguished by the 87-base-pair reads and were therefore excluded. It was suggested by the authors that the approach could potentially be generalized to other disease states and immunological phenotypes. Several of the top co-occurrence clusters appeared to be linked to parvovirus B19, influenza, CMV and Epstein-Barr virus, according to a later analysis. While some public TCRs were present in many individuals, most TCR sequences turned up only very rarely across donors. V-gene and J-gene trimming of TCR beta chains was associated with a missense DCLRE1C variant in a later genetic analysis, and the association was replicated in an independent cohort. Some 16 rarely observed V segments, including chromosome 9 orphons, were excluded from the earlier analysis of approximately 600 of the donors because counts were too low. A further reported finding was that TCR beta sequences accurately predicted the HLA-A and HLA-B alleles for most subjects in the first cohort.

The CDR3 spans 14 residues, from the cysteine through the phenylalanine. The read is trimmed to its CDR3 DNA, 42 bases read in frame from base 1. CDR1 and CDR2, per the germline V gene, are MNHEY and SVGAGI. V loses 0 bases, J loses 13 bases, and the germline ends lie 15 bases apart. In total, 666 healthy bone marrow donors made up the cohort. All cohort members were sampled while nominally healthy, although unrecorded immune exposures were likely present. The donor was CMV seropositive and belonged to the group of a few hundred seropositive cohort members. Each donor provided a peripheral blood sample, and peripheral blood mononuclear cells were used for TCR beta sequencing. The Qiagen DNeasy Blood Extraction Kit was used to extract genomic DNA from the blood cell samples. Details on this clone: Its antigen remains unidentified. The sample holds no much larger clone one base away, and base qualities are not on file.

To prepare the library, the immunoSEQ multiplex PCR assay was applied. For the multiplex PCR, a mixture combining 60 forward primers for TCR Vbeta segments and 13 reverse primers for TCR Jbeta segments was used. A multiplex PCR assay on genomic DNA amplified the CDR3 region of rearranged TCR beta genes. On the Illumina HiSeq System, the amplified TCR beta libraries were sequenced as 87-base-pair reads. Turning to the authors' computational methods: Across the 666 repertoires, a later analysis counted roughly 84 million unique TCR beta chains, 9.5 million to 12 million of which were shared by at least two donors. Raw reads were error-corrected and collapsed into unique sequences with a nearest-neighbor algorithm that merged closely related sequences to remove PCR and sequencing errors. To assign V, D and J gene segments, CDR3 sequences were aligned to IMGT reference sequences. For a sequence to be retained, at least a six-nucleotide match to both a V gene segment and a J gene segment was required. A rearrangement was called productive if the CDR3 had no stop codons and remained in frame with V and J, and every other rearrangement was called non-productive. CDR3 was defined according to IMGT convention as the region running from the second conserved V-encoded cysteine to the conserved J-encoded phenylalanine. Sequences without an unambiguous match to a single V gene segment were excluded from the earlier analysis of almost 600 of the donors. In an earlier analysis of more than 500 of the donors, a V segment was called functional when productive rearrangements were above 56.7%, and segregating when the standard deviation between donors exceeded 5%. A statistical classification framework was built to diagnose cytomegalovirus status from the catalog of TCR beta chain sequences. In a later analysis, V and J genes were assigned by comparing TCR nucleotide sequences against IMGT/GENE-DB human TR gene sequences. A later analysis assigned CDR3 sequences and most-parsimonious VDJ recombination scenarios with the TCRdist pipeline. A later analysis defined each TCR beta chain by its CDR3 amino acid sequence plus V-gene family, and excluded reads lacking a unique V-gene family. To address suspected cross-contamination and a sequencing artifact, a later analysis removed over 500 highly shared, low-generation-probability nucleotide sequences. A later analysis calculated a clonal expansion index for each public chain from normalized within-repertoire ranks of inferred template counts. In a later analysis, generation probabilities were computed using a VDJ recombination model fitted to out-of-frame rearrangements, and the results were checked against IGoR. Hypergeometric tests were used in a later analysis to score TCR-TCR, TCR-HLA and TCR-CMV co-occurrence, with a repertoire-size bias correction applied to the TCR pairs. To estimate false discovery rates, a later analysis permuted the HLA or CMV assignments 20 times. A later analysis grouped co-occurring TCRs with DBSCAN, adding TCRdist sequence similarity when clustering within HLA-allele-positive subsets. Co-occurrence clustering excluded repertoires with fewer than 30,000 or more than 120,000 public chains, plus five with anomalous nucleotide sharing. Imported from immuneACCESS, the table was reduced by TCRdb to in-frame sequences with V and J called. These copies leave out some clones; in studies compared against another copy, an unresolved V gene accounts for under half, and the cause of the remainder is not known. V and J calls and clone size are copied from that table; D and trimming were computed from the DNA. The sample records some 89,000 clones, about 78% of which are singletons. Together, the top ten hold roughly 3.9% of the sample.

The TCR originated in a woman aged 40 to 50 in good health and CMV-seropositive. The specimen was PBMCs. This chain is built from TRBV6-5 and TRBJ1-4, with no D gene named confidently. The CDR3 has the sequence CASSYSVPGGRLFF. The nucleotide sequence reads TGTGCCAGCAGTTACTCAGTCCCGGGAGGGAGACTGTTTTTT.